This T cell receptor beta chain emerged from a study of CD8 T cells in Susac syndrome. The CDR3 covers 13 residues. V lost 4 bases and J 9 bases, leaving 14 bases between the germline ends. CDR1 and CDR2 from the germline V gene are SGHRS and YFSETQ. A quantity of roughly 0.5 to 1 ug RNA underwent reverse transcription using random hexamers. TCRdb re-derived calls from the immunoSEQ multiplex PCR reads in MiXCR, one entry per CDR3 protein. The sample carries approximately 210,000 distinct CDR3 sequences, 85% to 95% recorded once. This chain uses TRBV5-1 with TRBJ2-1; a possible D gene is TRBD1 (6 bases). The receptor was isolated from a human donor with Susac syndrome. The specimen was CD4+ T cells from PBMCs. The CDR3 region is CASSVQGFTEQFF. As DNA, the CDR3 is TGCGCCAGCAGCGTGCAGGGGTTTACTGAGCAGTTCTTC.